This TCR beta chain was captured by sequencing in a study of blood T cell repertoires in COVID-19. Recovered status in Cohort 3 required two negative PCRs, clearance, or symptom resolution. V lost 5 bases and J 3 bases, leaving 22 bases between the germline ends. The CDR3 extends over 17 amino acids. CDR1 is SEHNR, CDR2 FQNEAQ, per germline (reference sequence). Only in-frame clones appear in the TCRdb table, and some are missing; sequencing was by immunoSEQ multiplex PCR. In the table there are about 480,000 clones, approximately 90% of which are singletons. The V and J genes are TRBV7-9 and TRBJ1-2; D might be TRBD1 (6 bases). This TCR derives from a woman aged 35 to 49 who had recovered from COVID-19. The specimen was PBMCs or T cells enriched from blood (not recorded which). The CDR3: CASSRRYLGAVDYGYTF. In DNA form, the CDR3 reads TGTGCCAGCAGCCGAAGATATTTGGGGGCTGTGGACTATGGCTACACCTTC.